Given below is one T cell receptor (beta chain) in context. Authors' processing steps: Amplification from reference gene primers served as the basis for estimated nucleated cell counts. The data were produced by immunoSEQ multiplex PCR, yet TCRdb's version contains in-frame clones alone and is incomplete. V and J calls and clone size are those listed in that table; D and trimming were worked out from the DNA. This sample has about half a million clones, with about 88% found just once. This entry is derived from a study of blood T cell repertoires in COVID-19. The wider study: The cDNA or gDNA used as material had been derived from T cells, B-cell-depleted T cells, or PBMCs.

All enrollees were roughly 18 to 95 years old and from fewer than 25 US areas. Two negative PCRs, clearance, or symptom resolution had been documented for recovered Cohort 3 donors. Trimming took off 7 bases at V and 7 bases at J, with 20 bases between the two ends. Germline V lookup: CDR1 MNHEY, CDR2 SVGAGI. This CDR3 is 15 amino acids long. The sequencing input was PBMCs or T cells enriched from blood (not recorded which). This TCR was sampled from a woman aged 60-70 years who had recovered from COVID-19. The rearrangement links TRBV6-5 to TRBJ2-1; D might be TRBD1 (6 bases). In DNA, the CDR3 is TGTGCCAGCACCCAGGCGGCTAGGGACAAAAATGAGCAGTTCTTC. Protein: CASTQAARDKNEQFF.